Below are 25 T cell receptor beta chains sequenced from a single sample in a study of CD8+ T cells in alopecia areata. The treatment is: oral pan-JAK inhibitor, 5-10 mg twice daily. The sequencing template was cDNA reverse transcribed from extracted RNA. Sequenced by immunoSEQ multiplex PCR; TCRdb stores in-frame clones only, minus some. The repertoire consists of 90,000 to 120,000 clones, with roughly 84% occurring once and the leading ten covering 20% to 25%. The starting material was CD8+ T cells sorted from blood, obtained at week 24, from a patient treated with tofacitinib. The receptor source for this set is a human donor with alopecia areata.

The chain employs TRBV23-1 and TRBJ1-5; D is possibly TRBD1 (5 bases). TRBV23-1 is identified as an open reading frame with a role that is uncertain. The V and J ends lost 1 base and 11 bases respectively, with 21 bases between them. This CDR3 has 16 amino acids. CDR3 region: CASSQLGRALQWAQHF. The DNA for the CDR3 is TGCGCCAGCAGTCAATTGGGACGGGCCCTGCAATGGGCCCAGCATTTT.

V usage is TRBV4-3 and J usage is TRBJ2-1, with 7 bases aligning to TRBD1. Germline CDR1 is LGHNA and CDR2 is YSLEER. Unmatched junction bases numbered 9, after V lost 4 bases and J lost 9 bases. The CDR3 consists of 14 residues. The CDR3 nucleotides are TGCGCCAGCAGCCCCGGGACAGTCCCTATTGAGCAGTTCTTC. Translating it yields CASSPGTVPIEQFF.

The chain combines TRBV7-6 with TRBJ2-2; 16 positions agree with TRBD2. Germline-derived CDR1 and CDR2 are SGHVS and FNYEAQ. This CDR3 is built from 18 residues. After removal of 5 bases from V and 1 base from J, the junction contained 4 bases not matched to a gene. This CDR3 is CASSEGLAGGRNTGELFF. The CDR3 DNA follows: TGTGCCAGCAGCGAGGGACTAGCGGGGGGGCGGAACACCGGGGAGCTGTTTTTT.

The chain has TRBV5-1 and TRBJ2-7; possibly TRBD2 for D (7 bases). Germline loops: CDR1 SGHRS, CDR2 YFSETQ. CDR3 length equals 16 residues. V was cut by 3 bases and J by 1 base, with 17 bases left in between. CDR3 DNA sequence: TGCGCCAGCAGCTCCCGGGGGGCAGTGGAATCCTACGAGCAGTACTTC. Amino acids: CASSSRGAVESYEQYF. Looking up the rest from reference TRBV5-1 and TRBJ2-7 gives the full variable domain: KAGVTQTPRYLIKTRGQQVTLSCSPISGHRSVSWYQQTPGQGLQFLFEYFSETQRNKGNFPGRFSGRQFSNSRSEMNVSTLELGDSALYLCASSSRGAVESYEQYFGPGTRLTVT.

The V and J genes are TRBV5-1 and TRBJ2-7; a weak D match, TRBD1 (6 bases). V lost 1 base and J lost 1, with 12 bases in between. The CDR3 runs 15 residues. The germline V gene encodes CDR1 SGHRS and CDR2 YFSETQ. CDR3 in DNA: TGCGCCAGCAGCTTGACAGGGATTGGTTCCTACGAGCAGTACTTC. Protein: CASSLTGIGSYEQYF.

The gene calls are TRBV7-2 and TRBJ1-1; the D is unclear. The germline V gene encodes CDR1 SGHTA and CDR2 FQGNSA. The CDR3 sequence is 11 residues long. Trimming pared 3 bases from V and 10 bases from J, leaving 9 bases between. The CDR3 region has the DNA TGTGCCAGCAGCTTTTGGCAGAGAGCTTTCTTT. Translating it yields CASSFWQRAFF.

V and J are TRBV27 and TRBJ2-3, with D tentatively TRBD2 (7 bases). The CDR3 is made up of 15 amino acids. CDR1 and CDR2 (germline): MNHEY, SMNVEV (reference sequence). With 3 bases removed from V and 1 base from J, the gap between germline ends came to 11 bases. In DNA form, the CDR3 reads TGTGCCAGCAGTTTCGGGGGGCCGGGCACAGATACGCAGTATTTT. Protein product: CASSFGGPGTDTQYF.

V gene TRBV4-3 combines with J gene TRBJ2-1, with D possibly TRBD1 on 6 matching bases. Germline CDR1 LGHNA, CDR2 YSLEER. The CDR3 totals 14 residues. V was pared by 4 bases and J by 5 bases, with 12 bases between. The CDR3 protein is CASSRHGQNNEQFF. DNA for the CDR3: TGCGCCAGCAGCCGCCACGGACAGAACAATGAGCAGTTCTTC.

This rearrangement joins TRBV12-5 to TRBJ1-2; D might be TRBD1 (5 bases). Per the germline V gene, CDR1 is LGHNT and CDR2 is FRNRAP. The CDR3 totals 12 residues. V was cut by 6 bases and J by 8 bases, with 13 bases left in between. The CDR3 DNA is TGTGCTAGTGGATGGGGGATGAGCGGCTACACCTTC. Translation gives CASGWGMSGYTF.

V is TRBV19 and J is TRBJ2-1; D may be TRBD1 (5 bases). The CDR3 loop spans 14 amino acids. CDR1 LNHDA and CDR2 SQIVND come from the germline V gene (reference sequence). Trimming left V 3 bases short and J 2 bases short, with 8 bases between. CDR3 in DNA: TGTGCCAGTAGTATCGAGACAGCCTACAATGAGCAGTTCTTC. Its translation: CASSIETAYNEQFF.

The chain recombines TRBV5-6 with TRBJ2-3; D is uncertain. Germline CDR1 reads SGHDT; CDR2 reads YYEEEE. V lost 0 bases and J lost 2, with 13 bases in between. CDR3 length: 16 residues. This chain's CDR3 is CASSLAWQSPTDTQYF. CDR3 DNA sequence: TGTGCCAGCAGCTTGGCCTGGCAAAGCCCCACAGATACGCAGTATTTT.

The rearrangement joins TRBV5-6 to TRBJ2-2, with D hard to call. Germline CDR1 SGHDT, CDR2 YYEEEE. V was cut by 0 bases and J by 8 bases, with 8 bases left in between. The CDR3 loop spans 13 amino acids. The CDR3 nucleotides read TGTGCCAGCAGCTTGGAGCTCGTAGGGGAGCTGTTTTTT. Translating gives CASSLELVGELFF.

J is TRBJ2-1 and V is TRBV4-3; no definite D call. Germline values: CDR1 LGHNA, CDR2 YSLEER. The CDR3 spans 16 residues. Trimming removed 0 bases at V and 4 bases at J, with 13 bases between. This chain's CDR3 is CASSQDPSGPYNEQFF. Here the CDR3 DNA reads TGCGCCAGCAGCCAAGATCCTTCCGGACCATACAATGAGCAGTTCTTC.

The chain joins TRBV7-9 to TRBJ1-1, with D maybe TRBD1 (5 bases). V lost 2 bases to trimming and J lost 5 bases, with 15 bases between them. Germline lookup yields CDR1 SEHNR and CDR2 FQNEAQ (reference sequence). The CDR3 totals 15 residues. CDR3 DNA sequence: TGTGCCAGCAGCTTATTGCGGGGGACGCGGACTGAAGCTTTCTTT. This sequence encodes CASSLLRGTRTEAFF.

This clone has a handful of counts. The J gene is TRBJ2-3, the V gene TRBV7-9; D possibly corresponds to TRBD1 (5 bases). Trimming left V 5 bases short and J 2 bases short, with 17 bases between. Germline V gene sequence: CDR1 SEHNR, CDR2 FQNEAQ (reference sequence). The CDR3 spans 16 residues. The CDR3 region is CASSTVAGPHTDTQYF. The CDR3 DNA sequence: TGTGCCAGCAGCACCGTGGCAGGGCCCCACACAGATACGCAGTATTTT.

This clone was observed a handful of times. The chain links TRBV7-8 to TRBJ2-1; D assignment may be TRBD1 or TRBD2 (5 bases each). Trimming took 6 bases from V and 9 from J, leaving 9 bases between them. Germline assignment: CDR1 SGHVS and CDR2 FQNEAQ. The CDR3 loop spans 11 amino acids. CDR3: CASSLGTEQFF. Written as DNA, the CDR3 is TGTGCCAGCAGTCTGGGGACTGAGCAGTTCTTC. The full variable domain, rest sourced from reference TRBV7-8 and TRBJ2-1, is GAGVSQSPRYKVAKRGQDVALRCDPISGHVSLFWYQQALGQGPEFLTYFQNEAQLDKSGLPSDRFFAERPEGSVSTLKIQRTQQEDSAVYLCASSLGTEQFFGPGTRLTVL.

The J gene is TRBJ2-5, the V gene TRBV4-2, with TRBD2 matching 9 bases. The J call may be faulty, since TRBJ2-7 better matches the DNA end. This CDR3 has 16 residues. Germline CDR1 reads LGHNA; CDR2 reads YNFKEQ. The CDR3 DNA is TGTGCCAGCAGCCAAGAGGCTAGCGGGGATTATTACGAGCAGTACTTC. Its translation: CASSQEASGDYYEQYF.

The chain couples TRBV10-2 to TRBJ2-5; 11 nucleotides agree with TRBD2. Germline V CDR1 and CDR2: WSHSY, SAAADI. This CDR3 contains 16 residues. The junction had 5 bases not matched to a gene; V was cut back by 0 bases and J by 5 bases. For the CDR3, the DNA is TGCGCCAGCAGTGAGTCCTTAGCGGGGGGGCTCGAGACCCAGTACTTC. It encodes CASSESLAGGLETQYF.

The CDR3 region is CSVEGRGSTDTQYF. The CDR3 nucleotides read TGCAGCGTTGAAGGGCGGGGGAGCACAGATACGCAGTATTTT. This chain links TRBV29-1 with TRBJ2-3, with 7 positions matching TRBD2. The CDR3 extends over 14 amino acids. The trim removed 1 base at V and 0 bases at J, leaving 1 base unmatched. CDR1 is SQVTM and CDR2 is ANQGSEA in the germline V gene.

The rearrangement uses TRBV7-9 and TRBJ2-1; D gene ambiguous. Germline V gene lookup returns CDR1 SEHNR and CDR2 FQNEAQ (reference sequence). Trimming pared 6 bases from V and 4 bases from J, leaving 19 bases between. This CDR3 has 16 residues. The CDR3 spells CASSVGSLSPYNEQFF. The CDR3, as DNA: TGTGCCAGCAGTGTGGGTAGCCTCAGCCCTTACAATGAGCAGTTCTTC.

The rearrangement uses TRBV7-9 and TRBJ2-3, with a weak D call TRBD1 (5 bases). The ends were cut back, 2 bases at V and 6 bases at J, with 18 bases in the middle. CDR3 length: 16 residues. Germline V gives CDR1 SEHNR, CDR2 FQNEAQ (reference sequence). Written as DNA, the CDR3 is TGTGCCAGCAGCTTATCATCCGGTGGGGCGAAGGATACGCAGTATTTT. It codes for CASSLSSGGAKDTQYF.

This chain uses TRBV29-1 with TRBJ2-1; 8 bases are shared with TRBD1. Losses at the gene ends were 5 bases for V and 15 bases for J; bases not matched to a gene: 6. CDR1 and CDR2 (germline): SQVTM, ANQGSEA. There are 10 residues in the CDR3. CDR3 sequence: CSVRGQALFF. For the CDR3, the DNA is TGCAGCGTTCGGGGACAGGCCCTGTTCTTC.

Here the CDR3 DNA reads TGTGCCAGTAGTAGGACAGCAGTCTCCTACGAGCAGTACTTC. The encoded protein is CASSRTAVSYEQYF. The V gene is TRBV19, the J gene TRBJ2-7, with D possibly being TRBD1 (6 bases). CDR3 length equals 14 residues. Trimming shortened V by 4 bases and J by 0 bases, and 10 bases separated the two germline ends. Germline loops: CDR1 LNHDA, CDR2 SQIVND (reference sequence). The full variable domain, its missing parts supplied by reference TRBV19 and TRBJ2-7, is DGGITQSPKYLFRKEGQNVTLSCEQNLNHDAMYWYRQDPGQGLRLIYYSQIVNDFQKGDIAEGYSVSREKKESFPLTVTSAQKNPTAFYLCASSRTAVSYEQYFGPGTRLTVT.

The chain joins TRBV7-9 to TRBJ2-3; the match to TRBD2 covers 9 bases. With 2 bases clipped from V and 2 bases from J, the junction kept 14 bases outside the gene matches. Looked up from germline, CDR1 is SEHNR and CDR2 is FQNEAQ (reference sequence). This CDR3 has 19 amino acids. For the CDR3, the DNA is TGTGCCAGCAGCTTATACCGCCGTCCCAGCGGGGGGATCACAGATACGCAGTATTTT. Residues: CASSLYRRPSGGITDTQYF.

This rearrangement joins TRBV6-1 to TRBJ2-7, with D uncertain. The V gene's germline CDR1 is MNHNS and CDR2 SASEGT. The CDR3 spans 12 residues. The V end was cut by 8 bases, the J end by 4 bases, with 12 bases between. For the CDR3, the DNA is TGTGCCAGCGGCGATAACCTATACGAGCAGTACTTC. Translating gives CASGDNLYEQYF.